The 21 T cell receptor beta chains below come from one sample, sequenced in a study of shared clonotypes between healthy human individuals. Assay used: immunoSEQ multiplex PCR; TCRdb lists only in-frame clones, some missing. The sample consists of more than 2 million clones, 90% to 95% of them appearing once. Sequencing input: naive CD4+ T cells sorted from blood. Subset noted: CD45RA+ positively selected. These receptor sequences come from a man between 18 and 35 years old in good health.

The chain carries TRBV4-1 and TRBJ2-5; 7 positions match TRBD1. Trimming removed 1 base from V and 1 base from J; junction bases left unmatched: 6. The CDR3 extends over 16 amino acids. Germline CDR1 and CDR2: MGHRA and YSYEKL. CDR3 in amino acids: CASSQGGTVGQETQYF. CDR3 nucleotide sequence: TGCGCCAGCAGCCAAGGAGGGACAGTGGGCCAAGAGACCCAGTACTTC.

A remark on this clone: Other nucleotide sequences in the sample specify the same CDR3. The CDR3 DNA reads as TGTGCCTGGAGTCTTGGACTAGCGGGGGGGCCAGATACGCAGTATTTT. This codes for CAWSLGLAGGPDTQYF. The V gene is TRBV30, the J gene TRBJ2-3, with TRBD2 identical over 15 bases. This CDR3 spans 16 amino acids. Germline assignment: CDR1 GTSNPN and CDR2 SVGIG (reference sequence). Trimming removed 2 bases from V and 4 bases from J; junction bases left unmatched: 4.

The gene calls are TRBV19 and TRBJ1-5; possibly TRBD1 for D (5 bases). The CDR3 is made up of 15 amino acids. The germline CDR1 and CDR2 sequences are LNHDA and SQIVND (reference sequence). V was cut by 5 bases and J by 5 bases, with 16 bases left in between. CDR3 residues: CASSPRWGSYQPQHF. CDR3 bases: TGTGCCAGTAGTCCCCGCTGGGGGAGTTATCAGCCCCAGCATTTT.

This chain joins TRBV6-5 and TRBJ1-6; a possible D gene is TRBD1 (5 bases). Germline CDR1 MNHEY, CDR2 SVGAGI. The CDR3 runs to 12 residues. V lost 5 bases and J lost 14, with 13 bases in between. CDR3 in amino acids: CASSPDRRSLHF. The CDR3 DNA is TGTGCCAGCAGTCCCGACAGAAGGTCCCTCCACTTT.

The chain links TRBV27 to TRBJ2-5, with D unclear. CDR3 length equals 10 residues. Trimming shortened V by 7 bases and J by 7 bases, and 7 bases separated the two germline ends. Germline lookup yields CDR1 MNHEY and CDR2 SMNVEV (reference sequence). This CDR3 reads CASIVRTQYF. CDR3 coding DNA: TGTGCCAGCATAGTGAGGACCCAGTACTTC.

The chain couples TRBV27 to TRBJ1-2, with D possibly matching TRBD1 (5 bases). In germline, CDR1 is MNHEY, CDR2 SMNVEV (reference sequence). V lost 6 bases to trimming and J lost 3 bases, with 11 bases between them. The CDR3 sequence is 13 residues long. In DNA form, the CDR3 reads TGTGCCAGCAGCTATCAGGGAGACTATGGCTACACCTTC. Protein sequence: CASSYQGDYGYTF.

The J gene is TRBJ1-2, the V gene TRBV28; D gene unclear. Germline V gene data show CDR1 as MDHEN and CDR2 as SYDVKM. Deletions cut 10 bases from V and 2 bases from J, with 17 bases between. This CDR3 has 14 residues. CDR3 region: CAISPVADNYGYTF. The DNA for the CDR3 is TGTGCCATCAGCCCCGTGGCAGACAACTATGGCTACACCTTC.

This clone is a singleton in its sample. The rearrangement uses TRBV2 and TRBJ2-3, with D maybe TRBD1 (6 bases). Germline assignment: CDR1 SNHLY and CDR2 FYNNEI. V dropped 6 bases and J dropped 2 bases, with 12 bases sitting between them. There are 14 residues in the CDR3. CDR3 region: CASSPQGYTDTQYF. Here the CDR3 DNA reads TGTGCCAGCAGCCCACAGGGCTACACAGATACGCAGTATTTT.

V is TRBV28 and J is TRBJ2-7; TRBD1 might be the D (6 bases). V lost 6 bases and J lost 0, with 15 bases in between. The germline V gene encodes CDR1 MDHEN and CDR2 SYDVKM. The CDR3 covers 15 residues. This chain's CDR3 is CASSLDGGSSYEQYF. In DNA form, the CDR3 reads TGTGCCAGCAGCCTTGATGGGGGCAGCTCCTACGAGCAGTACTTC. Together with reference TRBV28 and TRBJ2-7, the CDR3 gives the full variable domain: DVKVTQSSRYLVKRTGEKVFLECVQDMDHENMFWYRQDPGLGLRLIYFSYDVKMKEKGDIPEGYSVSREKKERFSLILESASTNQTSMYLCASSLDGGSSYEQYFGPGTRLTVT.

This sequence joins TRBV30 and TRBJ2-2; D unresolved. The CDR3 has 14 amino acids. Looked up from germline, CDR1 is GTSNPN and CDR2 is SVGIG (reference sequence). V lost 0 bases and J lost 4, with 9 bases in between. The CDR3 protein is CAWSVKGSTGELFF. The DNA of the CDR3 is TGTGCCTGGAGTGTAAAAGGTAGCACCGGGGAGCTGTTTTTT.

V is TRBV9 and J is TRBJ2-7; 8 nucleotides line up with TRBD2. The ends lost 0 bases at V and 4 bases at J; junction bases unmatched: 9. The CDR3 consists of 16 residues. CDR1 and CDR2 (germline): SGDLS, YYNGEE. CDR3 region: CASSVGDGRGSYEQYF. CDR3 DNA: TGTGCCAGCAGCGTAGGGGACGGGAGGGGTTCTTACGAGCAGTACTTC.

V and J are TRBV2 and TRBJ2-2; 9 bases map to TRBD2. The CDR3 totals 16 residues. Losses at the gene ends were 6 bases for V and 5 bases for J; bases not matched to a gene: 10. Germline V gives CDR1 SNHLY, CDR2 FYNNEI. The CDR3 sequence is CASSREASGVTGELFF. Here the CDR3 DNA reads TGTGCCAGCAGCCGCGAGGCTAGCGGGGTTACCGGGGAGCTGTTTTTT.

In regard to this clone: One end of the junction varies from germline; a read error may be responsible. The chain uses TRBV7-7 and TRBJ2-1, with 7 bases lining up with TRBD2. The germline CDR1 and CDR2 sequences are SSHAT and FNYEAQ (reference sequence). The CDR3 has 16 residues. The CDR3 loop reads CASSLSPGGGGHEQFF. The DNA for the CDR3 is TGTGCTAGCAGCCTGTCGCCCGGCGGGGGTGGGCATGAGCAGTTCTTC.

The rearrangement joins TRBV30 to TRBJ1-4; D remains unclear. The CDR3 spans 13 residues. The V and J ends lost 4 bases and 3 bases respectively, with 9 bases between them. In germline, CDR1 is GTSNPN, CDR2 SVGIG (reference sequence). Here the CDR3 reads CAWTRRSNEKLFF. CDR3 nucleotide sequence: TGTGCCTGGACGCGGAGGTCTAATGAAAAACTGTTTTTT.

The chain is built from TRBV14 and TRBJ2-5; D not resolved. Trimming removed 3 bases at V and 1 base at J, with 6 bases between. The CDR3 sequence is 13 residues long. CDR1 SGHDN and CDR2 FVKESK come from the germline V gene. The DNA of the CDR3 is TGTGCCAGCAGCCAGTTTCTCCAAGAGACCCAGTACTTC. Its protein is CASSQFLQETQYF.

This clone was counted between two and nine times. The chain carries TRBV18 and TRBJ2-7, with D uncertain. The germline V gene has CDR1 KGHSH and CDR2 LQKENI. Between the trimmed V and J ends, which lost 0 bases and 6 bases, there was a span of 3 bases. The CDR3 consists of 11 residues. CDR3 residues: CASSPPGEQYF. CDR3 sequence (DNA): TGTGCCAGCTCACCACCGGGCGAGCAGTACTTC.

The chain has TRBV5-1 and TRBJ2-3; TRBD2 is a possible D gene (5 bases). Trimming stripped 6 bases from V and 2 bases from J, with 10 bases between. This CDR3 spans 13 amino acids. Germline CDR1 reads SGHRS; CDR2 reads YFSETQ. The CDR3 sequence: CASTSSDTDTQYF. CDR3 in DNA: TGCGCCAGCACCAGTAGCGACACAGATACGCAGTATTTT.

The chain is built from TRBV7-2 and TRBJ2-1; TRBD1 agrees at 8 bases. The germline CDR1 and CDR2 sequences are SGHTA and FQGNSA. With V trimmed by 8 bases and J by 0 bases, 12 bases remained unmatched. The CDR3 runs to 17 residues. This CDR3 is CASGHRRQGSSYNEQFF. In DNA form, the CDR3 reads TGTGCCAGCGGCCACCGAAGACAGGGGAGCTCCTACAATGAGCAGTTCTTC.

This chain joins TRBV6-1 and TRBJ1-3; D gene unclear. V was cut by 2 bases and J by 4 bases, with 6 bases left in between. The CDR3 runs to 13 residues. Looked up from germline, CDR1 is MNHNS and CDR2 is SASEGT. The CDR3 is CASSESTGNTIYF. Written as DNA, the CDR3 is TGTGCCAGCAGTGAATCTACGGGAAACACCATATATTTT.

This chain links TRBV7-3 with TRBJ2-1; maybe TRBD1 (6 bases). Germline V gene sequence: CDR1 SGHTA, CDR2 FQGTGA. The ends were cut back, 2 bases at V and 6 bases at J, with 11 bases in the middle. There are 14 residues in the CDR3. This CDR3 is CASSLGAGANEQFF. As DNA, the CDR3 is TGTGCCAGCAGCTTAGGGGCAGGGGCCAATGAGCAGTTCTTC.

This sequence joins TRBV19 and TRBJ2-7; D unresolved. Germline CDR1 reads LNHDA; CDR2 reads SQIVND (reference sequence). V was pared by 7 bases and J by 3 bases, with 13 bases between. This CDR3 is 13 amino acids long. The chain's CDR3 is CASTPGGVYEQYF. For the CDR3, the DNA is TGTGCCAGTACCCCGGGTGGGGTCTACGAGCAGTACTTC. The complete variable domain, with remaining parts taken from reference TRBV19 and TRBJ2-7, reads DGGITQSPKYLFRKEGQNVTLSCEQNLNHDAMYWYRQDPGQGLRLIYYSQIVNDFQKGDIAEGYSVSREKKESFPLTVTSAQKNPTAFYLCASTPGGVYEQYFGPGTRLTVT.